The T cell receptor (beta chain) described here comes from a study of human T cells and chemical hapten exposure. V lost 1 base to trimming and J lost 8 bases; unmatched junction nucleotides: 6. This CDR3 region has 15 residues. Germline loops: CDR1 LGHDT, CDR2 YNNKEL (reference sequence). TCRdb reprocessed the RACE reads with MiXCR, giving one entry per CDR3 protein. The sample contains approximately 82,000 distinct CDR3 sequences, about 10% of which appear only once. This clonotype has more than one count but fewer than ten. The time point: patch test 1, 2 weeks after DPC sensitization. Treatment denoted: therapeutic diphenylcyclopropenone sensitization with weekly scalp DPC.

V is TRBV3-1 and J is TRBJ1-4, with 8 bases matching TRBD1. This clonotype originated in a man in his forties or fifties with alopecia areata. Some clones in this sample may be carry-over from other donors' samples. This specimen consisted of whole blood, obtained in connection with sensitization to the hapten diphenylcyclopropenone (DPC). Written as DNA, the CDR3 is TGTGCCAGCAGCCAAGGACAGGGGTCTTACGAAAAACTGTTTTTT. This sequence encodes CASSQGQGSYEKLFF.